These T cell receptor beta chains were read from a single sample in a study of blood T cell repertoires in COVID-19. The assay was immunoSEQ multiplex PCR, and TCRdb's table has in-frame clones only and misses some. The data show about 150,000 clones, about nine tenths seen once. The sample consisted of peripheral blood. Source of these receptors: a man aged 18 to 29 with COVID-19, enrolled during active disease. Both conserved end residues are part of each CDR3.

CASSVGASNYGYTF	TRBV9	TRBJ1-2
CASSQELAGVGINEQFF	TRBV4-3	TRBJ2-1
CAWSVKQAGSNQPQHF	TRBV30	TRBJ1-5
CASSDIYFYEQYF	TRBV10-1	TRBJ2-7
CASSPETGGPYEQYF	TRBV7-2	TRBJ2-7
CASSWGGQRSTDTQYF	TRBV27	TRBJ2-3
CATQPHLWGGMNTEAFF	TRBV19	TRBJ1-1
CASSQARATTGELFF	TRBV4-2	TRBJ2-2
CASSWLASGSCRETQYF	TRBV28	TRBJ2-5
CASSFRASGSLGTQYF	TRBV6-2/TRBV6-3	TRBJ2-3
CASSVGTGRNQPQHF	TRBV9	TRBJ1-5
CASSLSDRGYEQYF	TRBV5-1	TRBJ2-7
CASSLATGANEKLLF	TRBV27	TRBJ1-4
CASSSPNRGQTDTQYF	TRBV6-6	TRBJ2-3
CASSTSGLAYNEQFF	TRBV19	TRBJ2-1
CASSLDGGEKLLF	TRBV5-1	TRBJ1-4
CASTNLGAGGSYEQYF	TRBV5-1	TRBJ2-7
CASSLDLTGRTVF	TRBV7-2	TRBJ1-4
CASSLTGGKGEKLFF	TRBV7-9	TRBJ1-4
CASSSENTGELFF	TRBV27	TRBJ2-2
CASSAEGGGQGEKLLF	TRBV9	TRBJ1-4
CARREGNYGYTF	TRBV6-4	TRBJ1-2
CASSLWGGDTGELFF	TRBV7-9	TRBJ2-2
CASADSGSSYEQYF	TRBV19	TRBJ2-7
CASSPSRSGDGYTF	TRBV18	TRBJ1-2
CASRGAGGLAEAFF	TRBV7-2	TRBJ1-1
CASSLDGSGVTDTQYF	TRBV5-1	TRBJ2-3
CASSRNSGTGGNEQFF	TRBV19	TRBJ2-1
CASSKGLLNEQFF	TRBV19	TRBJ2-1
CASSLVPAGVAYNEQFF	TRBV7-2	TRBJ2-1
CASKYEGGAPHEQFF	TRBV6-5	TRBJ2-1
CASSLGPGGHTEAFF	TRBV27	TRBJ1-1
CASSYATGQVRTGELFF	TRBV6-2/TRBV6-3	TRBJ2-2
CASRDSSNQPQHF	TRBV7-9	TRBJ1-5
CASSARDRTYNEQFF	TRBV9	TRBJ2-1
CASSPNGGSSGELFF	TRBV7-2	TRBJ2-2
CASSPRLVGRETQYF	TRBV7-6	TRBJ2-5
CASSRMDPEQYF	TRBV10-2	TRBJ2-7
CASSWTDREKLLF	TRBV11-2	TRBJ1-4
CASSRTGGYNEQFF	TRBV28	TRBJ2-1
CASRTQYSGNTIYF	TRBV7-9	TRBJ1-3
CASSQRRDRELWEQYF	TRBV3-1/TRBV3-2	TRBJ2-7
CASRAGTDSYEQYF	TRBV28	TRBJ2-7
CASMGTGLGGEQYF	TRBV28	TRBJ2-7
CASRSDRGYEQYF	TRBV12-3/TRBV12-4	TRBJ2-7
CASSQPGLSGRVSTSRTDTQYF	TRBV4-1	TRBJ2-3
CASSWTRDRGRVNEQFF	TRBV5-1	TRBJ2-1
CASSTRGLGEQFF	TRBV7-8	TRBJ2-1
CASSISLAGVNEQFF	TRBV19	TRBJ2-1
CASSLEIEKLLF	TRBV7-9	TRBJ1-4
CATSREEGGPLEQYF	TRBV15	TRBJ2-7
CASSEANRPQHF	TRBV2	TRBJ1-5
CAVQGGPNEKLLF	TRBV30	TRBJ1-4